A single sample gave rise to the 16 T cell receptor beta chains below, sequenced in a study of human T cells and chemical hapten exposure. TCRdb reanalysed the RACE reads using MiXCR and keeps one entry per CDR3 protein. The sample holds tens of thousands of distinct CDR3 sequences; over 9.5% are singletons and the top ten take 2% to 2.5%. Regarding time point: patch test 1, 2 weeks after DPC sensitization. Treatment meaning: therapeutic diphenylcyclopropenone sensitization with weekly scalp DPC. Sequenced here: whole blood, sampled in connection with sensitization to the hapten diphenylcyclopropenone (DPC). The receptor set was obtained from a man in his forties or fifties with alopecia areata. Some clones in this sample may be carry-over from other donors' samples.

V gene TRBV5-4 combines with J gene TRBJ2-3, with TRBD2 identical over 7 bases. CDR1 is SGHNT and CDR2 is YYREEE in the germline V gene (reference sequence). The length of the CDR3 is 14 residues. The trim removed 3 bases at V and 6 bases at J, leaving 7 bases unmatched. DNA for the CDR3: TGTGCCAGCAGCTCCACTAGCGCCGGGGATACGCAGTATTTT. This translates into CASSSTSAGDTQYF.

The table lists this clonotype with many counts. The chain couples TRBV5-6 to TRBJ2-3, with 12 bases lining up with TRBD2. Germline CDR1 and CDR2: SGHDT and YYEEEE. Unmatched junction bases numbered 9, after V lost 4 bases and J lost 6 bases. The CDR3 runs to 16 residues. The CDR3 region has the DNA TGTGCCAGCAGCCAGTCCCCTAGCGGGAGGGCCGATACGCAGTATTTT. Protein product: CASSQSPSGRADTQYF.

This clonotype was found a few times. The gene calls are TRBV14 and TRBJ2-3; D gene uncertain. The CDR3 consists of 14 residues. Trimming took off 1 base at V and 2 bases at J, with 7 bases between the two ends. Germline-derived CDR1 and CDR2 are SGHDN and FVKESK. CDR3 nucleotides: TGTGCCAGCAGCCAAGGGCTACCCACAGATACGCAGTATTTT. Translated: CASSQGLPTDTQYF.

A remark on this clonotype: One end of the junction fails to match germline, which may point to a read error. The chain is built from TRBV11-2 and TRBJ2-7; 7 positions agree with TRBD1. Germline loops: CDR1 SGHAT, CDR2 FQNNGV. The CDR3 sequence is 16 residues long. This chain's CDR3 is CASSSNRGLSSCEQYF. In DNA, the CDR3 is TGTGCCAGCAGCTCCAACAGGGGCCTAAGCTCCTGCGAGCAGTACTTC.

This chain links TRBV3-1 with TRBJ1-2; D unresolved. Trimming shortened V by 1 base and J by 8 bases, and 8 bases separated the two germline ends. This CDR3 comprises 12 residues. CDR1 LGHDT and CDR2 YNNKEL come from the germline V gene (reference sequence). In DNA form, the CDR3 reads TGTGCCAGCAGCCAAGGCGGAATGGGCTACACCTTC. This translates into CASSQGGMGYTF.

This clonotype was detected a few times. This chain connects TRBV6-1 to TRBJ2-3, with 15 bases that match TRBD2. J gave up 5 bases and V 6 bases, and 6 bases lay outside the gene matches. Germline V gene lookup returns CDR1 MNHNS and CDR2 SASEGT. This CDR3 is built from 16 residues. CDR3: CASRTGLAGGQDTQYF. As DNA, the CDR3 is TGTGCCAGCAGGACCGGACTAGCGGGAGGGCAAGATACGCAGTATTTT.

V and J are TRBV4-1 and TRBJ2-3, with D possibly being TRBD1 or TRBD2 (5 bases each). Trimming took off 1 base at V and 2 bases at J, with 10 bases between the two ends. This CDR3 has 15 amino acids. Germline loops: CDR1 MGHRA, CDR2 YSYEKL. DNA for the CDR3: TGCGCCAGCAGCCAAGGGGACCGCGCCACAGATACGCAGTATTTT. Amino acids: CASSQGDRATDTQYF.

This sequence joins TRBV5-6 and TRBJ2-5; tentatively, D is TRBD1 (5 bases). CDR1 is SGHDT, CDR2 YYEEEE, per germline. The CDR3 runs 15 residues. Trimming pared 1 base from V and 2 bases from J, leaving 12 bases between. CDR3 in DNA: TGTGCCAGCAGCTTGTCGCGACAGACGCAAGAGACCCAGTACTTC. This sequence encodes CASSLSRQTQETQYF.

The rearrangement uses TRBV18 and TRBJ1-1, with 8 bases lining up with TRBD1. The J segment lost 3 bases and the V segment lost 3 bases, leaving 12 bases of the junction unmatched. The CDR3 is 17 amino acids. The germline V gene encodes CDR1 KGHSH and CDR2 LQKENI. The CDR3 DNA reads as TGTGCCAGCTCACCCGCCCCAGGGGGCAGCTGGGACACTGAAGCTTTCTTT. Encoded protein: CASSPAPGGSWDTEAFF. Supplemented by reference TRBV18 and TRBJ1-1, the full variable domain reads NAGVMQNPRHLVRRRGQEARLRCSPMKGHSHVYWYRQLPEEGLKFMVYLQKENIIDESGMPKERFSAEFPKEGPSILRIQQVVRGDSAAYFCASSPAPGGSWDTEAFFGQGTRLTVV.

Notes on this clonotype: One end of the junction fails to match germline, which may point to a read error. V usage is TRBV7-7 and J usage is TRBJ2-1, with D possibly being TRBD2 (6 bases). CDR3 length: 12 residues. Germline CDR1 is SSHAT and CDR2 is FNYEAQ (reference sequence). DNA of the CDR3: TGTGCTAGCAGCTCCCCGGGGGTTGAGCAGTTCTTC. Protein sequence: CASSSPGVEQFF.

This chain connects TRBV29-1 to TRBJ1-3, with D possibly being TRBD1 (6 bases). CDR1 is SQVTM and CDR2 is ANQGSEA in the germline V gene. V dropped 2 bases and J dropped 4 bases, with 6 bases sitting between them. This CDR3 region has 12 residues. CDR3 amino acids: CSVEQGGNTIYF. CDR3 DNA: TGCAGCGTTGAACAGGGGGGAAACACCATATATTTT.

The chain employs TRBV6-2 or TRBV6-3 and TRBJ2-3; TRBD2 matches 8 bases. CDR3 length: 17 amino acids. Germline CDR1 reads MNHEY; CDR2 reads SVGEGT. V shed 8 bases and J 2 bases; nucleotides not matched to a gene: 15. The CDR3 loop reads CASSLGLASVTTDTQYF. The CDR3, as DNA: TGTGCCAGCTCTTTAGGACTAGCTAGCGTTACCACAGATACGCAGTATTTT.

This clonotype was recorded at least ten times. The gene calls are TRBV20-1 and TRBJ1-6; the D gene is possibly TRBD1 (6 bases). The CDR3 is 18 amino acids. Trimming left V 1 base short and J 0 bases short, with 16 bases between. The germline V gene encodes CDR1 DFQATT and CDR2 SNEGSKA (reference sequence). CDR3 nucleotide sequence: TGCAGTGCTAGAGCGATGTCTACAGGGAGCTCCTATAATTCACCCCTCCACTTT. Its translation is CSARAMSTGSSYNSPLHF.

The chain recombines TRBV4-3 with TRBJ2-6; possibly TRBD1 or TRBD2 for D (6 bases each). Germline loops: CDR1 LGHNA, CDR2 YSLEER. V lost 0 bases, J lost 1 base, and 16 bases lay in between. The CDR3 has 19 amino acids. In DNA, the CDR3 is TGCGCCAGCAGCCAAGAGGGGGGACACGTCTATTCTGGGGCCAACGTCCTGACTTTC. Translated, it gives CASSQEGGHVYSGANVLTF.

This clonotype has a count of ten or more. The chain has TRBV11-2 and TRBJ1-3; D not resolved. The CDR3 sequence is 14 residues long. Germline V CDR1 and CDR2: SGHAT, FQNNGV. The V gene lost 7 bases and the J gene lost 1 base, with 11 bases spanning the gap. The CDR3 is CASTRLRSGNTIYF. CDR3 DNA: TGTGCCAGCACCCGGTTAAGATCTGGAAACACCATATATTTT.

This clonotype was seen more than once but under ten times. J is TRBJ2-1 and V is TRBV19; TRBD1 is a possible D gene (6 bases). Trimming pared 5 bases from V and 0 bases from J, leaving 14 bases between. Germline V gives CDR1 LNHDA, CDR2 SQIVND (reference sequence). The CDR3 spans 16 residues. CDR3 DNA: TGTGCCAGTAGTTCTGGGGACACAAGCTCCTACAATGAGCAGTTCTTC. Amino acids: CASSSGDTSSYNEQFF. Combining the CDR3 with reference TRBV19 and TRBJ2-1 gives the whole variable domain DGGITQSPKYLFRKEGQNVTLSCEQNLNHDAMYWYRQDPGQGLRLIYYSQIVNDFQKGDIAEGYSVSREKKESFPLTVTSAQKNPTAFYLCASSSGDTSSYNEQFFGPGTRLTVL.